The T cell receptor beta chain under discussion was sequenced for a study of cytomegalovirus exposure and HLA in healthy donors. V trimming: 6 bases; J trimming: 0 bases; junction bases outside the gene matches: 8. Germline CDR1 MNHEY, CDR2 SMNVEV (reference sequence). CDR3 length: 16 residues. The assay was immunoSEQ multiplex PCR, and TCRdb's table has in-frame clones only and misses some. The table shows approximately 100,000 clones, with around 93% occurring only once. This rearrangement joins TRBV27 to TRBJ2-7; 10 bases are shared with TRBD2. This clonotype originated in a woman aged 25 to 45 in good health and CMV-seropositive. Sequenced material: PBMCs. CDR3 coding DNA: TGTGCCAGCAGCTATTCAGCGGGAGGGGACTCCTACGAGCAGTACTTC. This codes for CASSYSAGGDSYEQYF.